These T cell receptor beta chains were read from a single sample in a study of T-cell reconstitution after alpha-beta-depleted transplantation in children. TCRdb re-analysed the PCR reads in MiXCR, keeping a single row per CDR3 protein. The sample lists about 260,000 distinct CDR3 sequences, around 8% occurring once. This specimen was PBMCs, mostly from graft donor cells, taken 180 days after TCRalphabeta/CD19-depleted stem cell transplant. The receptors were gathered from a male patient aged 10 to 17 who had a stem cell transplant for acute lymphoblastic leukemia, so the T cells may come from the graft donor. Both conserved end residues are part of each CDR3.

v_gene: TRBV7-6
CDR3aa: CASSLAPAGEETQYF

v_gene: TRBV27
CDR3aa: CASSYSRDRNIQYF

v_gene: TRBV24-1
CDR3aa: CATSDLGRGAGEETQYF

v_gene: TRBV5-4
CDR3aa: CASSLASGRDEQFF

v_gene: TRBV20-1
CDR3aa: CSAKAGTGTSANYGYTF

v_gene: TRBV4-1
CDR3aa: CASSQGPRTGVNTEAFF

v_gene: TRBV21-1
CDR3aa: CASPTRRAGVYEQYF

v_gene: TRBV7-9
CDR3aa: CASSRQDKSDTEAFF

v_gene: TRBV28
CDR3aa: CASSFLGYQPQHF

v_gene: TRBV6-5
CDR3aa: CASSYSITGGNTGELFF

v_gene: TRBV5-5
CDR3aa: CASSLAGAGASSFEAFF

v_gene: TRBV6-1
CDR3aa: CASRDRFPYEQYF

v_gene: TRBV6-5
CDR3aa: CASSYSPGGADEQFF

v_gene: TRBV7-6
CDR3aa: CASSFPTSGSTGELFF

v_gene: TRBV29-1
CDR3aa: CSVRSTGPYGYTF

v_gene: TRBV12-3/TRBV12-4
CDR3aa: CASSLQRKTYNEQFF

v_gene: TRBV4-1
CDR3aa: CASGDPGGETQYF